This T cell receptor (beta chain) was captured by sequencing in a study of long-term antiretroviral therapy in people with HIV. Concerning this clone itself: Its cognate antigen is unknown.

The length of the CDR3 is 16 residues. Germline CDR1 KGHSH, CDR2 LQKENI. V was cut by 3 bases and J by 0 bases, with 14 bases left in between. Version v3.0 of the immunoSEQ assay was performed at survey level. Clones were sequenced by immunoSEQ multiplex PCR, and TCRdb holds only the in-frame ones, with some missing. Of some 12,000 clones in the sample, under 85% are singletons; the top ten hold 15% to 20%. Participants living with HIV all received treatment in the United States. The study's findings and limits: All time points showed a repertoire dominated by clones expanded before ART.

The genes are TRBV18 and TRBJ1-1, with a tentative D call TRBD1 (6 bases). The sequence derives from a man aged 35-49 years with HIV. Material: unsorted PBMCs, obtained 3.4 years after starting antiretroviral therapy. CDR3 sequence reads: CASSPTRGAVNTEAFF. The CDR3 coding sequence is TGTGCCAGCTCACCCACCCGGGGGGCGGTGAACACTGAAGCTTTCTTT.